This section outlines one T cell receptor beta chain sequence together with its context. This clone's antigen is unknown. Base qualities are not at hand, and no much larger clone is one base apart. This sample was taken from a study of blood T cell repertoires in COVID-19 (dated by TCRdb to 2020 to 2022). Context from the whole study: Samples covering the acute and convalescent phases of COVID-19 were provided by collaborators in the United States, Italy and Spain. The material from the prospective study consisted of cDNA or gDNA derived from T cells, B-cell-depleted T cells, or PBMCs. The dataset comprised deeply sampled blood TCRbeta repertoires from subjects exposed to, actively infected with, or recovered from COVID-19. The repertoires were released in a freely available public database intended as a resource for research on the immune response to SARS-CoV-2. Samples came from the ongoing ImmuneRACE study (first 160 participants) plus 1,254 subjects from 6 global collaborators. The sample metadata nearly always contained a de-identified subject ID, COVID-19 status, age in years and sex. Where HLA class I and class II types were available, the types were taken from metadata supplied by the sample provider, not from assay-based typing. Points the paper makes about the study in general: Clinical and demographic metadata were provided uncurated, with the amount varying by source and participant.

Participants in the prospective study were aged roughly 18 to 95 years, lived in 20 to 30 United States geographic areas, and enrolled through a virtual design. To assign participants to cohorts, the prospective study relied on clinical history that participants themselves reported in a screening survey and a study questionnaire. Exposed participants had been in contact with someone with a PCR-confirmed or clinician-diagnosed COVID-19 case within 2 weeks of study entry. Mobile phlebotomists in the prospective study collected whole blood, serum and a nasopharyngeal or oropharyngeal swab from every participant. Additional blood draws and questionnaires over an approximately two-month period could optionally be provided by prospective study participants. Blood samples from the prospective study were shipped frozen or at room temperature prior to DNA extraction. TCRbeta CDR3 regions were amplified from genomic DNA using the immunoSEQ Assay, a bias-controlled multiplex PCR. The authors' analysis ran thus. The number of nucleated cells in each sample was estimated from the amplification of reference gene primers within the assay. To quantify the absolute abundance of each unique TCRbeta CDR3 rearrangement, sequence reads were collapsed and filtered. For each sample, productive Simpson clonality was calculated by taking the square root of Simpson's diversity index across productive rearrangements. TCRdb took over this immuneACCESS table, retaining in-frame rearrangements with V and J assigned. Such tables are incomplete; in checked studies, under half of the missing clones stem from an unresolved V gene, and the remainder is unexplained. From that table come the V and J calls and clone size; the DNA was used to work out D and trimming. In this sample the table shows 250,000 or so clones, around 90% of which occur a single time. About 2.9% of the sample goes to the ten largest clones.

The TCR sequence derives from a woman aged 40 to 50 who had been exposed to COVID-19. Sequenced sample: PBMCs or T cells enriched from blood (not recorded which).

CDR3 loop: CASTHPVSGGMNTEAFF. The sequenced DNA: TGTGCCAGCACCCACCCAGTCAGTGGGGGGATGAACACTGAAGCTTTCTTT. The sequence is built from TRBV11-2 and TRBJ1-1; TRBD1 is a possible D gene, resting on 5 matching bases. V drops 7 bases and J drops 0 bases, leaving 21 bases in between. CDR3 length: 17 amino acids, cysteine to phenylalanine. The CDR3 DNA has 51 bases and is translated from base 1. The germline V gene yields SGHAT for CDR1 and FQNNGV for CDR2.